This TCR beta chain was sequenced in a study of T cell responses to AZD1222 COVID-19 vaccine. Study information: Recipients boosted at about 4 weeks or about 12 weeks are pooled. Study-wide points: Females outnumbered males among donors, who were mostly white British; clonal diversity was possibly underestimated.

Of note for this clone: Antigen unknown.

The data were produced by immunoSEQ multiplex PCR, yet TCRdb's version contains in-frame clones alone and is incomplete. The table includes 150,000 to 160,000 clones, around 89% detected once. The length of the CDR3 is 13 residues. Looked up from germline, CDR1 is MNHEY and CDR2 is SVGAGI. V dropped 8 bases and J dropped 1 base, with 10 bases sitting between them. The V and J genes are TRBV6-5 and TRBJ2-3, with a tentative D call TRBD2 (5 bases). This TCR was recovered from an adult in good health. The starting material was peripheral blood, obtained on day 0 of AZD1222 vaccination. In nucleotides, the CDR3 is TGTGCCAGCTCACCGAGGGGCACAGATACGCAGTATTTT. This translates into CASSPRGTDTQYF.